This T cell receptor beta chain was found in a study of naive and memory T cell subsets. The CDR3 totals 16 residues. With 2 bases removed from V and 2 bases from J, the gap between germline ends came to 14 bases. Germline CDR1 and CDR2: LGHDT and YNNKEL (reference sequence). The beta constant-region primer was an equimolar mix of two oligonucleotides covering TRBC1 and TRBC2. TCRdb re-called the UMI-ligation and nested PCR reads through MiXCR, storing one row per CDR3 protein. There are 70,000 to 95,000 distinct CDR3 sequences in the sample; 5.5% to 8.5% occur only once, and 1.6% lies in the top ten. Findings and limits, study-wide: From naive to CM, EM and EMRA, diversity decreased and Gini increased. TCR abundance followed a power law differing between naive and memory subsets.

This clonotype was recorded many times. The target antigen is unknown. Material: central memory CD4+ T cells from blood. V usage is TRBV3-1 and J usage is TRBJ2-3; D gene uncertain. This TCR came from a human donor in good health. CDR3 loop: CASSQQAGGHTDTQYF. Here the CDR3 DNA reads TGTGCCAGCAGCCAACAAGCCGGTGGGCACACAGATACGCAGTATTTT.